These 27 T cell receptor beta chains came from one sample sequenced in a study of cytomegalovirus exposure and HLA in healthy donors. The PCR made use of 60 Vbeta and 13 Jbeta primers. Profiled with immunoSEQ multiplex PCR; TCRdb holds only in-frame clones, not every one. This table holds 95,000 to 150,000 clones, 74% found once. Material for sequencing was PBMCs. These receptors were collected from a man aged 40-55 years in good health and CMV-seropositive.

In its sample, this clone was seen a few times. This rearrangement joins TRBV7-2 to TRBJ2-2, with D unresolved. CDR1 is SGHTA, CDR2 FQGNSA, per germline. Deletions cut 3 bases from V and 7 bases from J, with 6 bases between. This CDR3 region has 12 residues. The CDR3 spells CASSLRRGELFF. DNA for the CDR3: TGTGCCAGCAGCTTGCGCCGCGGGGAGCTGTTTTTT.

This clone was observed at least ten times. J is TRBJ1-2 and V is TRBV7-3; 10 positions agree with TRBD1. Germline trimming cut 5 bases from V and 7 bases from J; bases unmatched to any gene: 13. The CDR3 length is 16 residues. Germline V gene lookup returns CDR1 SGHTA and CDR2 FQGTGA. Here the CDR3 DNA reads TGTGCCAGCAGCCTCAGTGGACAGGGGGGAGTTGTTGGCTACACCTTC. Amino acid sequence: CASSLSGQGGVVGYTF.

This CDR3 is CASSQDRIGPASGYGYTF. The CDR3 nucleotides read TGCGCCAGCAGCCAAGATCGAATAGGTCCCGCCTCGGGCTATGGCTACACCTTC. V usage is TRBV4-1 and J usage is TRBJ1-2; D is undetermined. Germline CDR1 and CDR2: MGHRA and YSYEKL. V was shortened by 0 bases and J by 4 bases, with 21 bases between the two germline ends. The length of the CDR3 is 18 residues.

The CDR3 sequence is CASSQERIGEAFF. The DNA for the CDR3 is TGTGCCAGCAGCCAAGAAAGGATCGGGGAAGCTTTCTTT. The V gene is TRBV14, the J gene TRBJ1-1; the D is unclear. From germline, CDR1 is SGHDN and CDR2 FVKESK. This CDR3 spans 13 amino acids. V gave up 0 bases and J gave up 8 bases, with 10 bases separating them.

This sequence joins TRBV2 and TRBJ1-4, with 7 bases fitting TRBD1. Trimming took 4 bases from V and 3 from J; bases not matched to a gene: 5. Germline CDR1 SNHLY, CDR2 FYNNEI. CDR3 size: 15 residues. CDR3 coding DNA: TGTGCCAGCAGTGGCGGACAGGTGCCTAATGAAAAACTGTTTTTT. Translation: CASSGGQVPNEKLFF.

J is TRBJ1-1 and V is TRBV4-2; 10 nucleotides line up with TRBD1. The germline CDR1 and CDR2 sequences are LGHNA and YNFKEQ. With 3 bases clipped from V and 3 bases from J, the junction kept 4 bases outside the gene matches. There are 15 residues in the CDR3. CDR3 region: CASSQRTGGDTEAFF. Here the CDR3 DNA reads TGTGCCAGCAGCCAGAGGACAGGGGGGGACACTGAAGCTTTCTTT.

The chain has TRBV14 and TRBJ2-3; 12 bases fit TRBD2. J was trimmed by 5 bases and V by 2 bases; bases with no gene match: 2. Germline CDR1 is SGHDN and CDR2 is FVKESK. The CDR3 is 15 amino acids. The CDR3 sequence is CASSQRLAGVDTQYF. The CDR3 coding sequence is TGTGCCAGCAGCCAACGACTAGCGGGAGTAGATACGCAGTATTTT.

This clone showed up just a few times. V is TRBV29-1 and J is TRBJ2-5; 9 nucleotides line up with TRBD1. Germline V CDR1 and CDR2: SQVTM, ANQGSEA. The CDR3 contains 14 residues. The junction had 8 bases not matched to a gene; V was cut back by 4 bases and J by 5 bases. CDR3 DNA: TGCAGCGTTGCCGGGACAGGGTCCGGGGAGACCCAGTACTTC. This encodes CSVAGTGSGETQYF.

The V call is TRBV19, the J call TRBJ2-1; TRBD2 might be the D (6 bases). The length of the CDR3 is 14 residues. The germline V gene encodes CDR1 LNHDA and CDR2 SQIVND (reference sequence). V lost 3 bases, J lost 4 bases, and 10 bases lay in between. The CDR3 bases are TGTGCCAGTAGTATCGGTGCGGGATACAATGAGCAGTTCTTC. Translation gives CASSIGAGYNEQFF.

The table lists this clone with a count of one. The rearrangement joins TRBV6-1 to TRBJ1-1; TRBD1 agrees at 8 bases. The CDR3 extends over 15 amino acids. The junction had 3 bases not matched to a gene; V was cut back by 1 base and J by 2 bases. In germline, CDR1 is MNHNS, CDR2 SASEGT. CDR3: CASSEVTGANTEAFF. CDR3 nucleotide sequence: TGTGCCAGCAGTGAAGTGACAGGGGCTAACACTGAAGCTTTCTTT.

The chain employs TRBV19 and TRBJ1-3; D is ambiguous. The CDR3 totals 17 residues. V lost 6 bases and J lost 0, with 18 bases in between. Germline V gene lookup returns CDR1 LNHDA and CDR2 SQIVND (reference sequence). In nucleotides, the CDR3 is TGTGCCAGTAGCCTGTTCGTTCAGGCCCACTCTGGAAACACCATATATTTT. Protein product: CASSLFVQAHSGNTIYF.

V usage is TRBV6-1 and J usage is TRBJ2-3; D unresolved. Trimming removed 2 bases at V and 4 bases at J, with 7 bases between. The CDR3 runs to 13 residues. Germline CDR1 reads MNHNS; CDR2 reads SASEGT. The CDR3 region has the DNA TGTGCCAGCAGTGAAAGCAGGCCAGATACGCAGTATTTT. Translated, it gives CASSESRPDTQYF.

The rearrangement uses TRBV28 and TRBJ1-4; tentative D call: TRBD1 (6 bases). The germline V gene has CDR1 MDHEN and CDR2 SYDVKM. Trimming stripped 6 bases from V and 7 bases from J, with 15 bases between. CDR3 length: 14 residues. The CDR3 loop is CASSPGGLGEKLFF. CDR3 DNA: TGTGCCAGCAGCCCGGGGGGGCTGGGTGAAAAACTGTTTTTT.

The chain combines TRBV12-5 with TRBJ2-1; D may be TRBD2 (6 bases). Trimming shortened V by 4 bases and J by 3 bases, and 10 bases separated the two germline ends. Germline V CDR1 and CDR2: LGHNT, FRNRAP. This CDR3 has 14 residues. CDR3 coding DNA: TGTGCTAGTGGTTATAGCGGCGACTACAATGAGCAGTTCTTC. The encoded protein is CASGYSGDYNEQFF.

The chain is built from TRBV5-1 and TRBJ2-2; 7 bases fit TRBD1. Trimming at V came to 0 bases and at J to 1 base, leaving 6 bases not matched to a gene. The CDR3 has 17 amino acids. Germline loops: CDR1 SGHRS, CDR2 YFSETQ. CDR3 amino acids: CASSLASGGMNTGELFF. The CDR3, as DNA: TGCGCCAGCAGCTTGGCATCAGGGGGAATGAACACCGGGGAGCTGTTTTTT.

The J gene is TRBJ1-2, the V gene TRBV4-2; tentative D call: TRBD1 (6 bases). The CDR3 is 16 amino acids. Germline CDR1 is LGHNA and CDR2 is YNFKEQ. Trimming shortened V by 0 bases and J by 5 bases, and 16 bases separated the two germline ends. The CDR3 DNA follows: TGTGCCAGCAGCCAAGATCCCGACAGGCTAGATTATGGCTACACCTTC. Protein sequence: CASSQDPDRLDYGYTF.

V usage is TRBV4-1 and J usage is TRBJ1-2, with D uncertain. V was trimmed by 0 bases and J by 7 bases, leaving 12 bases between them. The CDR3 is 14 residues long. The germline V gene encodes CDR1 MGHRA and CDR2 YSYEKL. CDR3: CASSQETPLAGYTF. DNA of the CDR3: TGCGCCAGCAGCCAAGAAACGCCTCTAGCTGGCTACACCTTC.

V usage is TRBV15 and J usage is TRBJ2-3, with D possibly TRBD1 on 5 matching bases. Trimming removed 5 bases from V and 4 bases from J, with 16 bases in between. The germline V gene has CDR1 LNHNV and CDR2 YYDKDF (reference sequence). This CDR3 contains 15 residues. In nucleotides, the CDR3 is TGTGCCACCAGCGTCAGTTCAGGGCTCGCAGATACGCAGTATTTT. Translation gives CATSVSSGLADTQYF.

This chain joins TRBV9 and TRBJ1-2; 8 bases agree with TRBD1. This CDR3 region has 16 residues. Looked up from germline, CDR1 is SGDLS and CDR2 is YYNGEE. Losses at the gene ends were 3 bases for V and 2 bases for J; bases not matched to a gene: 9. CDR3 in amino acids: CASSARQGNFNYGYTF. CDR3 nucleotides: TGTGCCAGCAGCGCCAGACAGGGGAATTTCAACTATGGCTACACCTTC.

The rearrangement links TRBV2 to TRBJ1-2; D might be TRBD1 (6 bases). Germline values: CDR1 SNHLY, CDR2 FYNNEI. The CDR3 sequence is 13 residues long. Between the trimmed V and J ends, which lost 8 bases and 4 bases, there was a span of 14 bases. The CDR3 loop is CASSDSRGYGYTF. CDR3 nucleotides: TGTGCCAGCTCGGACAGTCGGGGCTATGGCTACACCTTC.

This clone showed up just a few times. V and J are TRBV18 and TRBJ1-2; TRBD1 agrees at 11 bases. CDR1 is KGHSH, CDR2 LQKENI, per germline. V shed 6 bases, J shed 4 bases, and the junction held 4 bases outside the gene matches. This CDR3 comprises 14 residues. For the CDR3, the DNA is TGTGCCAGCTCGCGGACAGGGGGCGGCTATGGCTACACCTTC. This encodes CASSRTGGGYGYTF.

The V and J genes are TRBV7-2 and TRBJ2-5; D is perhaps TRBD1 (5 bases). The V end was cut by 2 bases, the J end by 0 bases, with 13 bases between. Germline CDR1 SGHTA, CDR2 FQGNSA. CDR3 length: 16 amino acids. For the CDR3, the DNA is TGTGCCAGCAGCTTAACAGGCACAGCTTACCAAGAGACCCAGTACTTC. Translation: CASSLTGTAYQETQYF.

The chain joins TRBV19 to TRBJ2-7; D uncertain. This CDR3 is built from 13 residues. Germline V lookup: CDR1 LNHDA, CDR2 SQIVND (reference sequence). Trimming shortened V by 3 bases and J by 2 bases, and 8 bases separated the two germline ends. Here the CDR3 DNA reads TGTGCCAGTAGTATGAACTTAGCCTACGAGCAGTACTTC. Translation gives CASSMNLAYEQYF. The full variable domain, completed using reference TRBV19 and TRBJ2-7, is DGGITQSPKYLFRKEGQNVTLSCEQNLNHDAMYWYRQDPGQGLRLIYYSQIVNDFQKGDIAEGYSVSREKKESFPLTVTSAQKNPTAFYLCASSMNLAYEQYFGPGTRLTVT.

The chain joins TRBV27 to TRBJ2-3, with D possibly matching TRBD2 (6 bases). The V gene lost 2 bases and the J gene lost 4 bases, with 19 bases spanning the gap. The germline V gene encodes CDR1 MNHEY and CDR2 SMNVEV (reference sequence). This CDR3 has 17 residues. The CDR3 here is CASSLGLGASASDTQYF. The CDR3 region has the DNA TGTGCCAGCAGTTTAGGGCTCGGGGCTAGCGCCTCAGATACGCAGTATTTT.

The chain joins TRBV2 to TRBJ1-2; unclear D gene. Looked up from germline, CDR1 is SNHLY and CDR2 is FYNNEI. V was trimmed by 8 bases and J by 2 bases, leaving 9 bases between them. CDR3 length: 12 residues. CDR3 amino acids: CASSTRNYGYTF. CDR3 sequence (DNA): TGTGCCAGCTCGACGAGGAACTATGGCTACACCTTC.

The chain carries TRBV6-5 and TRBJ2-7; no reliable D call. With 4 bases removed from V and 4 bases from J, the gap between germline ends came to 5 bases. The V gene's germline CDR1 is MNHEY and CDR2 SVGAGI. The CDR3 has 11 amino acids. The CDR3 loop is CASSSPYEQYF. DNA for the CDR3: TGTGCCAGCAGTTCCCCTTACGAGCAGTACTTC.

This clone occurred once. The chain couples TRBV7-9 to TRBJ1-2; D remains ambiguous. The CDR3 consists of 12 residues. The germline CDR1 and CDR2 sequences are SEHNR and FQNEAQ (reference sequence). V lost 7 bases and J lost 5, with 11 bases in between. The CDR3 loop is CASTLSEYGYTF. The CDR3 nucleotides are TGTGCCAGCACGCTGTCCGAGTATGGCTACACCTTC.